This record looks at one T cell receptor beta chain sequence and its context. In the study's own analysis: Estimates of nucleated cell counts were drawn from the amplification of reference gene primers. Using immunoSEQ multiplex PCR, the repertoire was profiled, and TCRdb retains in-frame clones only, with some absent. The DNA gave D and trimming, while V, J and clone size come from that table. Among under 150,000 clones listed, around four fifths were seen once. The sample is drawn from a study of blood T cell repertoires in COVID-19. Germline V gives CDR1 MNHEY, CDR2 SVGAGI. Trimming left V 1 base short and J 4 bases short, with 14 bases between. CDR3 length: 16 amino acids.

The chain joins TRBV6-5 to TRBJ1-5; D may be TRBD1 (5 bases). This clonotype was sampled from a woman in her forties with acute or convalescent COVID-19. Sequenced input: peripheral blood. The CDR3, as DNA: TGTGCCAGCAGTTACTACCAGGGTCGGCGGAATCAGCCCCAGCATTTT. Protein: CASSYYQGRRNQPQHF.